These T cell receptor beta chains were read from a single sample in a study of blood T cells in healthy people across ages. TCRdb fed the 5' RACE reads into MiXCR, producing one record per CDR3 protein. Seen here are about 1.4 million distinct CDR3 sequences, around 59% observed once, and the top ten hold 5.5% to 8%. Sequencing was carried out using blood. The receptors were sampled from a man in his late teens or twenties in good health. CDR3s include the opening cysteine and the closing phenylalanine or tryptophan. The D gene is left open where the match is weak. Not all rows give a size; the values are once, few, many and, for expanded clones, a class.

TRBJ2-5,NA,NA,TRBV15,CATSTLYQETQYF,TGTGCCACCAGCACCCTGTACCAAGAGACCCAGTACTTC
TRBJ2-5,NA,NA,TRBV20-1,CSARDRVLGETQYF,TGCAGTGCTAGAGATCGGGTCCTCGGGGAGACCCAGTACTTC
TRBJ1-1,NA,few,TRBV12-3/TRBV12-4,CASSLFLNTEAFF,TGTGCCAGCAGTTTGTTCTTGAACACTGAAGCTTTCTTT
TRBJ1-5,NA,NA,TRBV27,CASRQGIGNQPQHF,TGTGCCAGCAGGCAGGGGATCGGCAATCAGCCCCAGCATTTT
TRBJ2-7,NA,NA,TRBV7-9,CASGNSIYEQYF,TGTGCCAGCGGCAACTCGATCTACGAGCAGTACTTC
TRBJ1-1,NA,NA,TRBV29-1,CSVGRRLNTEAFF,TGCAGCGTTGGTCGGCGATTGAACACTGAAGCTTTCTTT
TRBJ1-2,NA,NA,TRBV20-1,CSARDGQESYGYTF,TGCAGTGCTAGAGATGGGCAGGAGAGCTATGGCTACACCTTC
TRBJ1-6,NA,few,TRBV30,CATGGRNSPLHF,TGTGCCACCGGGGGGCGAAATTCACCCCTCCACTTT
TRBJ2-7,NA,NA,TRBV27,CASSLKAPIYEQYF,TGTGCCAGCAGTTTAAAGGCTCCAATCTACGAGCAGTACTTC
TRBJ2-7,NA,NA,TRBV4-1,CASSQESRAVEQYF,TGCGCCAGCAGCCAAGAGTCCCGGGCGGTCGAGCAGTACTTC
TRBJ2-7,TRBD1,many,TRBV27,CASSFGQGYEQYF,TGTGCCAGCAGTTTCGGACAGGGCTACGAGCAGTACTTC
TRBJ2-5,NA,NA,TRBV20-1,CSVYPGGETQYF,TGCAGTGTCTACCCAGGGGGGGAGACCCAGTACTTC
TRBJ1-5,NA,NA,TRBV5-6,CASSRQLSNQPQHF,TGTGCCAGCAGCCGACAACTTAGCAATCAGCCCCAGCATTTT
TRBJ2-1,NA,NA,TRBV29-1,CSARSDFSSYNEQFF,TGCAGCGCTCGATCTGACTTTAGCTCCTACAATGAGCAGTTCTTC
TRBJ2-1,NA,NA,TRBV5-1,CASSFRGAGDKQFF,TGCGCCAGCAGCTTCAGGGGGGCGGGGGACAAGCAGTTCTTC
TRBJ1-1,TRBD1,few,TRBV20-1,CSAIRQGPEAFF,TGCAGTGCCATAAGACAGGGGCCAGAAGCTTTCTTT
TRBJ2-7,TRBD1,NA,TRBV29-1,CSVTQTGVGQYF,TGCAGCGTTACCCAGACAGGGGTGGGGCAGTACTTC
TRBJ2-4,NA,few,TRBV28,CASKGVAKNIQYF,TGTGCCAGCAAAGGAGTAGCCAAAAACATTCAGTACTTC
TRBJ1-2,NA,NA,TRBV9,CASSVGGTPTHGYTF,TGTGCCAGCAGCGTAGGAGGGACTCCGACCCATGGCTACACCTTC
TRBJ2-7,NA,NA,TRBV20-1,CSARALDIADFYEQYF,TGCAGTGCTAGAGCGTTAGATATAGCGGATTTTTACGAGCAGTACTTC
TRBJ2-7,NA,few,TRBV5-1,CASSLVRSIQREQYF,TGCGCCAGCAGCTTGGTTCGAAGTATACAACGAGAGCAGTACTTC
TRBJ1-2,TRBD1,NA,TRBV29-1,CSVEAGGGDYGYTF,TGCAGCGTTGAAGCAGGGGGCGGAGACTATGGCTACACCTTC
TRBJ2-5,NA,NA,TRBV4-2,CASSQDLADETQYF,TGTGCCAGCAGCCAGGACCTAGCAGACGAGACCCAGTACTTC
TRBJ1-2,NA,NA,TRBV28,CAGSLRGNGYTF,TGTGCCGGCAGTTTACGGGGAAACGGCTACACCTTC
TRBJ2-2,TRBD1,few,TRBV29-1,CSVDLDRDRGTGELFF,TGCAGCGTGGATTTGGACAGGGATCGTGGCACCGGGGAGCTGTTTTTT
TRBJ2-3,NA,few,TRBV29-1,CSVEGSGMWRDTQYF,TGCAGCGTTGAAGGATCCGGTATGTGGAGGGATACGCAGTATTTT
TRBJ2-7,NA,NA,TRBV29-1,CSVEDLHFLSYEQYF,TGCAGCGTTGAAGATCTCCATTTCCTCTCCTACGAGCAGTACTTC
TRBJ2-1,TRBD1,once,TRBV27,CASSLYPGQTNNEQFF,TGTGCCAGCAGTCTATATCCGGGACAGACAAACAATGAGCAGTTCTTC
TRBJ2-5,TRBD1,once,TRBV5-6,CASSLDSGGSETQYF,TGTGCCAGCAGCTTGGACTCAGGGGGCTCGGAGACCCAGTACTTC
TRBJ2-2,NA,NA,TRBV11-2,CASSLAQGQTTGELFF,TGTGCCAGCAGCTTAGCCCAGGGCCAGACTACCGGGGAGCTGTTTTTT
TRBJ1-2,TRBD1,NA,TRBV7-8,CASSLGPLETGPWGYTF,TGTGCCAGCAGCTTAGGCCCCTTGGAGACAGGGCCTTGGGGCTACACCTTC
TRBJ2-1,TRBD1,NA,TRBV28,CASSPTGVTEQFF,TGTGCCAGCAGTCCGACAGGGGTAACTGAGCAGTTCTTC
TRBJ2-1,NA,NA,TRBV6-4,CASSDNNEQFF,TGTGCCAGCAGTGACAACAATGAGCAGTTCTTC
TRBJ2-3,NA,NA,TRBV10-3,CAISDGSTDTQYF,TGTGCCATCAGTGACGGCTCCACAGATACGCAGTATTTT
TRBJ2-1,NA,few,TRBV7-9,CASSLGMYGGDYNEQFF,TGTGCCAGCAGCTTAGGGATGTACGGGGGAGACTACAATGAGCAGTTCTTC